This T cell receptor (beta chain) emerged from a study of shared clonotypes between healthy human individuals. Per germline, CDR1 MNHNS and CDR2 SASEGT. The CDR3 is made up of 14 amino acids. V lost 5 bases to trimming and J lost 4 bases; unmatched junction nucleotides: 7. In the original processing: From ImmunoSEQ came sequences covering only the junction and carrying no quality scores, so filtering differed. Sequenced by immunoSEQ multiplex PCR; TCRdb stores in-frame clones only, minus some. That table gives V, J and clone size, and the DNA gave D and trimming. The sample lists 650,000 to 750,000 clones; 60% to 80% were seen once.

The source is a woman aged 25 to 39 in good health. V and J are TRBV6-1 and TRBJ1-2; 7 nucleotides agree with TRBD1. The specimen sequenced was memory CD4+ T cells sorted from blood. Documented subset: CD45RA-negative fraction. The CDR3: CASSTDRAGYGYTF. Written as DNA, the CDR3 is TGTGCCAGCAGTACCGACAGGGCGGGCTATGGCTACACCTTC.